This entry is about one T cell receptor beta chain. Its specificity is unknown. cDNA synthesis used the whole RNA isolate, giving expressed TCRB sequences. Data came from immunoSEQ multiplex PCR; TCRdb stores just in-frame clones and leaves some out. The repertoire has about 260,000 clones, 20% of them found once; the top ten carry more than 0.025%. The sample originates from a study of beta chain features in type 1 diabetes. Study-wide results and caveats: Lower insertion and higher deletion counts appeared at VDJ junctions in type 1 diabetes patients. TCRB rearrangement may or may not be influenced by HLA type; here this remained unresolved. All four CD4+ subsets from Type 1 diabetes patients carried moderately but significantly shorter TCRB CDR3s.

Every donor provided one heparinised blood draw, which averaged about 110 mL. CD4+ naive, central memory, regulatory and stem cell-like memory cells were sorted via CD45RO/CCR7/CD25/CD127/CD95/CD27. The length of the CDR3 is 14 residues. With 2 bases removed from V and 3 bases from J, the gap between germline ends came to 10 bases. Germline CDR1 and CDR2: SGHTA and FQGNSA. The sequenced sample was naive CD4+ T cells from blood. The chain employs TRBV7-2 and TRBJ1-2; D not resolved. The receptor was derived from a woman aged 40 to 55 with type 1 diabetes. The CDR3 protein is CASSLNVGDYGYTF. Here the CDR3 DNA reads TGTGCCAGCAGCTTAAACGTCGGGGACTATGGCTACACCTTC. Variable domain in full (rest from reference TRBV7-2 and TRBJ1-2): GAGVSQSPSNKVTEKGKDVELRCDPISGHTALYWYRQSLGQGLEFLIYFQGNSAPDKSGLPSDRFSAERTGGSVSTLTIQRTQQEDSAVYLCASSLNVGDYGYTFGSGTRLTVV.